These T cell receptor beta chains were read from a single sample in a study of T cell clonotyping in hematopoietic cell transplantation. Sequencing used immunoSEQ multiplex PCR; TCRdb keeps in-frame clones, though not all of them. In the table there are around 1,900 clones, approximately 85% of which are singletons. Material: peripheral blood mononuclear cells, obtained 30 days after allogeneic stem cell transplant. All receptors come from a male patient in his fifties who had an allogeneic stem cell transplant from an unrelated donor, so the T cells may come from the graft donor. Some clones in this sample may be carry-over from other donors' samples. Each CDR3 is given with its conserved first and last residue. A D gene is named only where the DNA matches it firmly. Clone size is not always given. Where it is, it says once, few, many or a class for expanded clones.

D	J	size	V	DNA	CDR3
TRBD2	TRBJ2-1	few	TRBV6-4	TGTGCCAGCAGTGCGGGGACTAGCGGGAGGGCACATGAGCAGTTCTTC	CASSAGTSGRAHEQFF
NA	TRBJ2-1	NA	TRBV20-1	TGCAGTGCCCTTAACAATGAGCAGTTCTTC	CSALNNEQFF
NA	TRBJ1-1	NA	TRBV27	TGTGCCAGCAGGTCACACCGGGTCCTCGGTTTGGGTACTGAAGCTTTCTTT	CASRSHRVLGLGTEAFF
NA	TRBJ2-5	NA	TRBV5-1	TGCGCCAGCAGCTTGAGAGAGACCCAGTACTTC	CASSLRETQYF
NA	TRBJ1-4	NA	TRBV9	TGTGCCGGCAGCGTAGACGGGGCGCGGAGGGAAAAACTGTTTTTT	CAGSVDGARREKLFF
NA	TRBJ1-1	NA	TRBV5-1	TGCGCCAGCAGTTTATCCTGGAACACTGAAGCTTTCTTT	CASSLSWNTEAFF
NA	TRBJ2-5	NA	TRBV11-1	TGTGCCAGCAGCTTAGTCACGGGGGAGACCCAGTACTTC	CASSLVTGETQYF
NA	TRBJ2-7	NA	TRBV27	TGTGCCAGCAGTTTATCGTCCAGATCCTACGAGCAGTACTTC	CASSLSSRSYEQYF
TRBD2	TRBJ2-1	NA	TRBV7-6	TGTGCCAGCAGCTTAGGCCTAGCGGGCAATGAGCAGTTCTTC	CASSLGLAGNEQFF
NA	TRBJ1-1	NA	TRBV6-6	TGTGCCAGCAGTTTTATAGGGAACCCTGAAGCTTTCTTT	CASSFIGNPEAFF
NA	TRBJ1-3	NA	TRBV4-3	TGCGCCAGCAGCCAGGAACGACTGATCTCTGGAAACACCATATATTTT	CASSQERLISGNTIYF
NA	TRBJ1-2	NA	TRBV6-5	TGTGCCAGCAGTTACTCGCAAGCTAACTATGGCTACACCTTC	CASSYSQANYGYTF
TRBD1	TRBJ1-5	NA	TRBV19	TGTGCCAGTAGTTTACAGGGGGTCATCTATCAGCCCCAGCATTTT	CASSLQGVIYQPQHF
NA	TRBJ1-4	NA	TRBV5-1	TGCGCCAGCAGCTTGGGAGCTAATGAAAAACTGTTTTTT	CASSLGANEKLFF
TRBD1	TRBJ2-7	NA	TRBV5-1	TGCGCCAGCAGCTTGGTGGGGTCGACAGGGGAGTTCATCTACTTC	CASSLVGSTGEFIYF
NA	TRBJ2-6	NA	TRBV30	TGTGCCTGGAGTGTAGCTGGGGCCAACGTCCTGACTTTC	CAWSVAGANVLTF
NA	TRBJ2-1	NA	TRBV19	TGTGCCAGTAGTACGGGGCTATACAATGAGCAGTTCTTC	CASSTGLYNEQFF
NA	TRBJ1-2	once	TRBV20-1	TGCAGTGCTAGCCATGGCTATGGCTACACCTTC	CSASHGYGYTF
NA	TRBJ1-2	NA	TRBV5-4	TGTGCCAGCAGTCCCTACTCGACAGCAAACTATGGCTACACCTTC	CASSPYSTANYGYTF
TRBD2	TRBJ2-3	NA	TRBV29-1	TGCAGCGTTGTGTGGCGGGAGGGTCCAGATACGCAGTATTTT	CSVVWREGPDTQYF
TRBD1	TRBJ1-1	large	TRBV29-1	TGCAGCGTTGACGACAGGGATGGGTACACTGAAGCTTTCTTT	CSVDDRDGYTEAFF
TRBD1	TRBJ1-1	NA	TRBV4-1	TGCGCCAGCAGCCAAGTACAGGGGGCTTTCACTGAAGCTTTCTTT	CASSQVQGAFTEAFF
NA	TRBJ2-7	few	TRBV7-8	TGTGCCAGCAGCTTAGGCAGGATCTCCTACGAGCAGTACTTC	CASSLGRISYEQYF
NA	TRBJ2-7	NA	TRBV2	TGTGCCAGCAGTCCCGGGACCTACTCGTACGAGCAGTACTTC	CASSPGTYSYEQYF
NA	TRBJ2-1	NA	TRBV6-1	TGTGCCAGCAACCGACAGAGTAATGAGCAGTTCTTC	CASNRQSNEQFF
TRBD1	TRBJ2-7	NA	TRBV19	TGTGCCAGTAGTATAGGAGGACAGGTCCCCTACGAGCAGTACTTC	CASSIGGQVPYEQYF
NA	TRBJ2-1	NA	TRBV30	TGTGCCTGGAGGGACAGATATAACTACAATGAGCAGTTCTTC	CAWRDRYNYNEQFF
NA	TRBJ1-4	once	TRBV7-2	TGTGCCAGCAGCTTAAGGCAGAATGAAAAACTGTTTTTT	CASSLRQNEKLFF
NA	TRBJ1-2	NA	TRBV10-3	TGTGCCAGCAGTTACTCTCGTGGGGGCGCGAGTGGCTACACCTTC	CASSYSRGGASGYTF
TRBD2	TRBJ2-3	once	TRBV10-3	TGTGCCATCAGCGCTAGCGGGAGGGCCACAGATACGCAGTATTTT	CAISASGRATDTQYF
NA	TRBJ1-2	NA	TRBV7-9	TGTGCCAGCAGCTTAGAAGGGGATGGCTACACCTTC	CASSLEGDGYTF
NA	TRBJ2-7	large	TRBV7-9	TGTGCCAGCAGCTCCTCAAGGGTTTCCCTTTTAGAGCAGTACTTC	CASSSSRVSLLEQYF
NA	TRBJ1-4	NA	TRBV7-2	TGTGCCAGCAGCTTAGCGGTTATCGAGGGGCCGAATAGGAAAAAACTGTTTTTT	CASSLAVIEGPNRKKLFF
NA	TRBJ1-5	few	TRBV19	TGTGCCAGTAGTATAGGGATTCAGCCCCAGCATTTT	CASSIGIQPQHF
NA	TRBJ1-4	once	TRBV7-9	TGTGCCAGCAGCTTAGTTTCAAATGAAAAACTGTTTTTT	CASSLVSNEKLFF
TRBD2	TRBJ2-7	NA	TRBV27	TGTGCCAGCTTTACTACCGGGACTAGTAAAGCCTACGAGCAGTACTTC	CASFTTGTSKAYEQYF
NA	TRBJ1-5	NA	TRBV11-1	TGTGCCAGCAGTCTAGGGGGGAATAGCAATCAGCCCCAGCATTTT	CASSLGGNSNQPQHF
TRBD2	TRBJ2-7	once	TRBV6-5	TGTGCCAGCAGTTACGAGGCGGGAGGCGCCTACGAGCAGTACTTC	CASSYEAGGAYEQYF
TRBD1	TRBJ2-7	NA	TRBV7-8	TGTGCCAGCAGCGGCCCGGGACAGGGCTACGAGCAGTACTTC	CASSGPGQGYEQYF
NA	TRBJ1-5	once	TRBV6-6	TGTGCCAGCAGTTACTCGAACACAGGGATAGATCAGCCCCAGCATTTT	CASSYSNTGIDQPQHF
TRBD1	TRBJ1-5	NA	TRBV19	TGTGCCAGTAGTAAATCTGGACAGGGGTCGCGGCAGCCCCAGCATTTT	CASSKSGQGSRQPQHF
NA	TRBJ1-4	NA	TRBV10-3	TGTGCCATCAGTGAAACGCAGCGAGCAACTAATGAAAAACTGTTTTTT	CAISETQRATNEKLFF
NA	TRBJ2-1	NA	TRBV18	TGTGCCAGCTCACCGGGGGGGCGGAATGAGCAGTTCTTC	CASSPGGRNEQFF
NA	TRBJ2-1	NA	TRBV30	TGTGCCTGGAGTGTAGGTCTGGGTAATGAGCAGTTCTTC	CAWSVGLGNEQFF
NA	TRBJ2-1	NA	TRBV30	TGTGCCTGGAGTGCGGACACTTACAATGAGCAGTTCTTC	CAWSADTYNEQFF
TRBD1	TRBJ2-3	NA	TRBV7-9	TGTGCCAGCAGCGAGGACAGGGGTAAGCAGTATTTT	CASSEDRGKQYF
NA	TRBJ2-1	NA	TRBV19	TGTGCCAGTAGTAGGGGGGCGGGAGAGGTGGATGAGCAGTTCTTC	CASSRGAGEVDEQFF
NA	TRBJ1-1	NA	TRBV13	TGTGCCAGCACCTTTAGTGGGGGGGAAATCTCGAGCACTGAAGCTTTCTTT	CASTFSGGEISSTEAFF
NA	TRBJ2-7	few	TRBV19	TGTGCCAGTACCCGGGGCTACGAGCAGTACTTC	CASTRGYEQYF
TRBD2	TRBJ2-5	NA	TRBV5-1	TGCGCCAGCAGCTTCGGGCTAGCGGAAGAGACCCAGTACTTC	CASSFGLAEETQYF
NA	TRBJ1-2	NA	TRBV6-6	TGTGCCAGCAGTTACTCTCGTGGGGGCGCGAGTGGCTACACCTTC	CASSYSRGGASGYTF
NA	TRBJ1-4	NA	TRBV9	TGTGCCAGCAGCGTAGCAGACCATCTTAGTGAAAAACTGTTTTTT	CASSVADHLSEKLFF
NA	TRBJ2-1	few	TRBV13	TGTGCCAGCAGCTTAGAGGCGCCAGGGAACAATGAGCAGTTCTTC	CASSLEAPGNNEQFF
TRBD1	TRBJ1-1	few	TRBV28	TGTGCCAGCAGTCCGAGGGGACAGGTTGAAGCTTTCTTT	CASSPRGQVEAFF
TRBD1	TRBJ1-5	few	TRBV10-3	TGTGCCATCAGTGAGTCCGGGACAGGGCGGAATCAGCCCCAGCATTTT	CAISESGTGRNQPQHF
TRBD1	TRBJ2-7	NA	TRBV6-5	TGTGCCAGCAGTTCCCAGGACAGGGCCTACGAGCAGTACTTC	CASSSQDRAYEQYF
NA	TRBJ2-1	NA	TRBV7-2	TGTGCCAGCAGCTTAGGATACAGGGCCCCAAACTACAATGAGCAGTTCTTC	CASSLGYRAPNYNEQFF
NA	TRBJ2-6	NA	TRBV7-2	TGTGCCAGCAGCTTTCGCCGATCTGGGGCCAACGTCCTGACTTTC	CASSFRRSGANVLTF
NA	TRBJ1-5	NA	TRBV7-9	TGTGCCAGCAAAAGATATAGCAATCAGCCCCAGCATTTT	CASKRYSNQPQHF